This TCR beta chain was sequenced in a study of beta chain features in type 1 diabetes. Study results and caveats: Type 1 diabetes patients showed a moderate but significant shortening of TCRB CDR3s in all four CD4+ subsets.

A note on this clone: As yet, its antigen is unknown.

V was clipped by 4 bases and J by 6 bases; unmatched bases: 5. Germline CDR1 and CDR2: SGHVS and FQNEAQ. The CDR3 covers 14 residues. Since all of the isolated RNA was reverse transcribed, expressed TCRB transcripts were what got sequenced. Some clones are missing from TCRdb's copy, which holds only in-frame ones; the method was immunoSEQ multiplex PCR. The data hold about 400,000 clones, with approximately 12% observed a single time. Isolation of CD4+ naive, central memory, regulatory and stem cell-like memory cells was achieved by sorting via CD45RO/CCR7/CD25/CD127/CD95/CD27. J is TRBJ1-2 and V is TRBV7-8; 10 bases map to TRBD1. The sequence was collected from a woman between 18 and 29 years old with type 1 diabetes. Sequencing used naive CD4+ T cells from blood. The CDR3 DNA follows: TGTGCCAGCAGCTCCCGACAGGGGGCGGATGGCTACACCTTC. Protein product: CASSSRQGADGYTF. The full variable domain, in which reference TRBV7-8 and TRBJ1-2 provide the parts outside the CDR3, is GAGVSQSPRYKVAKRGQDVALRCDPISGHVSLFWYQQALGQGPEFLTYFQNEAQLDKSGLPSDRFFAERPEGSVSTLKIQRTQQEDSAVYLCASSSRQGADGYTFGSGTRLTVV.